This TCR beta chain was identified in a study of graft-versus-host responses after intestinal transplantation. About the research overall: Recipients obtained multivisceral, liver-intestinal, or isolated intestinal transplants. For two to four years after anti-thymocyte globulin induction, all recipients took tacrolimus and steroids. Study-wide results and caveats: GvH clones appeared in recipient marrow, some first in ileum or blood.

Profiled with immunoSEQ multiplex PCR; TCRdb holds only in-frame clones, not every one. This table has 80,000 to 90,000 clones, roughly 92% appearing once. V shed 4 bases and J shed 0 bases, with 7 bases lying between them. CDR1 KGHSH and CDR2 LQKENI come from the germline V gene. This CDR3 is built from 13 residues. This clone appeared a single time. Its target is not known. Here the sequenced sample was unstimulated CD4+ T cells sorted from spleen or lymph node cells, taken before intestinal transplant. This receptor was taken from a human donor who received an intestinal transplant. The rearrangement joins TRBV18 to TRBJ2-7; D call uncertain. CDR3 protein: CASSQENSYEQYF. The CDR3 DNA sequence: TGTGCCAGCTCACAGGAAAACTCCTACGAGCAGTACTTC.